This is a list of T cell receptor beta chains from one sample in a study of Graves' ophthalmopathy and Graves' hyperthyroidism. TCRdb re-derived calls from the multiplex PCR reads in MiXCR, one entry per CDR3 protein. The sample yields around 1.1 million distinct CDR3 sequences, about two fifths seen once. Sequencing was done on a sample of peripheral blood or thyroid tissue (not recorded which). The receptors derive from an adult man with Graves' hyperthyroidism. CDR3s include the opening cysteine and the closing phenylalanine or tryptophan. D genes are given only for firm matches. Clone size, where shown, is once, few, many, or a class for clones that have expanded.

clone_size,v_call,j_call,d_call,cdr3_nt,cdr3_aa
.,TRBV4-1,TRBJ2-5,.,TGCGCCAGCAGCCAAGATCAGGCGTACCAAGAGACCCAGTACTTC,CASSQDQAYQETQYF
many,TRBV12-3/TRBV12-4,TRBJ2-7,.,TGTGCCAGCGCCCTTCTTACGTCTTACGAGCAGTACTTC,CASALLTSYEQYF
.,TRBV12-3/TRBV12-4,TRBJ1-3,.,TGTGCCAGCATCCCTAGGGAACGTAGCTCTGGAAACACCATATATTTT,CASIPRERSSGNTIYF
.,TRBV10-3,TRBJ1-3,.,TGTGCGCGTACAGCCGGCTCTGGAAACACCATATATTTT,CARTAGSGNTIYF
many,TRBV7-2,TRBJ1-4,.,TGTGCCAGCAGACGCGTGGGCACCGAAAAACTGTTTTTT,CASRRVGTEKLFF
few,TRBV19,TRBJ2-7,TRBD1,TGTGCCAGCCGTGCCGGGACAGGGACCTCCTACGAGCAGTACTTC,CASRAGTGTSYEQYF
.,TRBV11-2,TRBJ2-2,TRBD2,TGTGCCAGCAGCCCCTCTAGCGGGAGGACGGCCGGGGAGCTGTTTTTT,CASSPSSGRTAGELFF
.,TRBV10-3,TRBJ2-5,TRBD2,TGTGCCATCAGTGTACTAGCGGGGGGTCCAGGGGAGACCCAGTACTTC,CAISVLAGGPGETQYF
few,TRBV6-1,TRBJ1-2,.,TGTGCCAGCAGTGAAGCGCTTGGAGCTAACTATGGCTACACCTTC,CASSEALGANYGYTF
.,TRBV11-2,TRBJ2-5,TRBD1,TGTGCCAGCAGCTTAGTATCGACCGGGACAGGGATGGGAGAGACCCAGTACTTC,CASSLVSTGTGMGETQYF
.,TRBV6-1,TRBJ1-4,.,TGTGCCAGCAGTGAAGCGCAGACTAATGAAAAACTGTTTTTT,CASSEAQTNEKLFF
.,TRBV29-1,TRBJ2-7,.,TGCAGCGTTGATAACCCTCGAGACTATGAGCAGTACTTC,CSVDNPRDYEQYF
.,TRBV29-1,TRBJ1-1,.,TGCAGCGTTGAAAATGTGGGAACCCGGACTGAAGCTTTCTTT,CSVENVGTRTEAFF
.,TRBV12-3/TRBV12-4,TRBJ2-7,.,TGTGCCAGCAGTTTAGGGGGAGTCATCTACGAGCAGTACTTC,CASSLGGVIYEQYF
.,TRBV10-3,TRBJ1-1,.,TGTGCCAGCACCCTTGGGGGTGCCACTGAAGCTTTCTTT,CASTLGGATEAFF
.,TRBV7-2,TRBJ1-6,.,TGCGCCAGCAGCACCCGACAGGATTCACCCCTCCACTTT,CASSTRQDSPLHF
.,TRBV29-1,TRBJ1-5,TRBD1,TGCAGTCCACCCGGACAGGGCGGCAATCAGCCCCAGCATTTT,CSPPGQGGNQPQHF
few,TRBV19,TRBJ2-7,TRBD2,TGTGCCAGTAGTAAAGGACTAGCGAGGTCCTACGGGCAGTACTTC,CASSKGLARSYGQYF
.,TRBV5-4,TRBJ1-4,.,TGTGCCAGCACCCGGGGGGGACGGACTGATGAAAAACTGTTTTTT,CASTRGGRTDEKLFF
.,TRBV19,TRBJ1-1,TRBD1,TGTGCCAGTAGTATGGGAGGACAGGGCCACACTGAAGCTTTCTTT,CASSMGGQGHTEAFF
many,TRBV7-2,TRBJ2-7,TRBD2,TGTGCCAGCGGCTCGGGAGGCAGCTCCTACGAGCAGTACTTC,CASGSGGSSYEQYF
.,TRBV2,TRBJ2-5,.,TGTGCCAGCAACCTTTTTCCCAGAGAGACCCAGTACTTC,CASNLFPRETQYF
once,TRBV29-1,TRBJ2-7,.,TGCAGCGTCGTATGGACGGACACCTACGAGCAGTACTTC,CSVVWTDTYEQYF
.,TRBV10-3,TRBJ2-5,TRBD1,TGTGCCAGCAGTGAGGAGACAGGGCAAGAGACCCAGTACTTC,CASSEETGQETQYF